A single sample is the source of the 32 T cell receptor beta chains below, sequenced in a study of PD-1 blockade in classical Hodgkin lymphoma (dated by TCRdb to 2020 to 2022). Read against the paper, the sample's time point label means: cycle 4 day 1 (C4D1), after five to seven weeks of nivolumab. Every trial patient had relapsed after autologous stem cell transplantation, and cohorts A, B and C differed in prior brentuximab vedotin exposure. The library was produced with the immunoSEQ multiplex PCR assay. Imported from immuneACCESS, the table was reduced by TCRdb to in-frame sequences with V and J called. These copies leave out some clones; in studies compared against another copy, an unresolved V gene accounts for under half, and the cause of the remainder is not known. This sample holds 90,000 or so clones; roughly 73% were observed only once. Less than 10% of the sample lies in the top ten.

The source material was peripheral blood mononuclear cells (PBMCs), sampled before the fourth cycle of nivolumab. The receptors come from a human donor with classical Hodgkin lymphoma.

This clone occurred a few times. DNA for the CDR3: TGTGCCAGCAGCGTAGGGGTTCGAGTGGATCAGCCCCAGCATTTT. Translation gives CASSVGVRVDQPQHF. The chain recombines TRBV9 with TRBJ1-5; D unclear. The germline V gene encodes CDR1 SGDLS and CDR2 YYNGEE. This CDR3 has 15 residues. The V end was cut by 0 bases, the J end by 5 bases, with 12 bases between.

The J gene is TRBJ2-7, the V gene TRBV6-5; D unresolved. The CDR3 totals 15 residues. The ends were cut back, 2 bases at V and 2 bases at J, with 13 bases in the middle. Germline V gene lookup returns CDR1 MNHEY and CDR2 SVGAGI. The CDR3 sequence: CASSYVEAATYEQYF. CDR3 coding DNA: TGTGCCAGCAGTTACGTCGAGGCGGCAACCTACGAGCAGTACTTC.

This clone was seen a few times. This chain links TRBV6-1 with TRBJ1-2; D remains ambiguous. V was pared by 9 bases and J by 4 bases, with 12 bases between. The germline CDR1 and CDR2 sequences are MNHNS and SASEGT. This CDR3 is 12 amino acids long. This CDR3 reads CASWRVGYGYTF. DNA of the CDR3: TGTGCCAGTTGGAGGGTTGGCTATGGCTACACCTTC.

V is TRBV4-2 and J is TRBJ2-2; perhaps TRBD2 as D (7 bases). The germline V gene has CDR1 LGHNA and CDR2 YNFKEQ. Trimming pared 2 bases from V and 2 bases from J, leaving 12 bases between. There are 16 residues in the CDR3. CDR3 DNA sequence: TGTGCCAGCAGCCAATACGGGGGGCTAAACACCGGGGAGCTGTTTTTT. Translated, it gives CASSQYGGLNTGELFF.

CDR3 loop: CASSFLGTANTEAFF. CDR3 DNA: TGTGCCAGCAGCTTCCTGGGGACAGCGAACACTGAAGCTTTCTTT. The chain carries TRBV6-5 and TRBJ1-1, with 7 positions matching TRBD1. The CDR3 runs 15 residues. The V gene end was trimmed by 6 bases and the J gene end by 1 base; junction bases not matched to a gene: 8. Germline values: CDR1 MNHEY, CDR2 SVGAGI.

This chain links TRBV7-9 with TRBJ2-7; tentatively, D is TRBD1 (5 bases). Trimming pared 3 bases from V and 3 bases from J, leaving 6 bases between. Germline CDR1 is SEHNR and CDR2 is FQNEAQ (reference sequence). The CDR3 loop spans 12 amino acids. The CDR3 DNA reads TGTGCCAGCAGCTTCGACAGCTACGAGCAGTACTTC. Protein sequence: CASSFDSYEQYF.

This chain connects TRBV19 to TRBJ2-5; D uncertain. The V gene lost 5 bases and the J gene lost 4 bases, with 5 bases spanning the gap. The germline CDR1 and CDR2 sequences are LNHDA and SQIVND (reference sequence). The CDR3 runs 11 residues. The CDR3 region is CASSARETQYF. In DNA, the CDR3 is TGTGCCAGTAGTGCCCGAGAGACCCAGTACTTC.

The J gene is TRBJ2-3, the V gene TRBV7-9; possible D gene TRBD1, 6 bases. Per germline, CDR1 SEHNR and CDR2 FQNEAQ (reference sequence). The V end lost 4 bases, the J end lost 2 bases, and 16 bases lay between the germline ends. CDR3 length: 16 amino acids. As DNA, the CDR3 is TGTGCCAGCAGCTCGACAGGACCCTTCGCCACAGATACGCAGTATTTT. It translates to CASSSTGPFATDTQYF.

The V and J genes are TRBV6-5 and TRBJ2-2, with 13 bases lining up with TRBD2. CDR3 size: 13 residues. V dropped 5 bases and J dropped 11; count of bases not matched to a gene: 2. Germline loops: CDR1 MNHEY, CDR2 SVGAGI. The CDR3 loop reads CASSRGLAGELFF. The CDR3, as DNA: TGTGCCAGCAGTAGGGGACTAGCGGGAGAGCTGTTTTTT.

The chain employs TRBV25-1 and TRBJ1-5, with 9 bases matching TRBD1. Trimming took 5 bases from V and 5 from J; bases not matched to a gene: 4. The CDR3 runs 14 residues. CDR1 MGHDK and CDR2 SYGVNS come from the germline V gene. CDR3 loop: CASSPGQGHQPQHF. In nucleotides, the CDR3 is TGTGCCAGCAGTCCGGGACAGGGCCATCAGCCCCAGCATTTT.

This sequence joins TRBV9 and TRBJ1-1, with 7 bases aligning to TRBD1. The CDR3 sequence is 16 residues long. Germline V gene lookup returns CDR1 SGDLS and CDR2 YYNGEE. J lost 8 bases, V lost 0 bases, and 13 bases had no gene match. For the CDR3, the DNA is TGTGCCAGCAGCGTAGCTCCCTGGACAGGCCTCCCGGAAGCTTTCTTT. It specifies CASSVAPWTGLPEAFF.

This sequence joins TRBV28 and TRBJ1-2; possibly TRBD1 for D (6 bases). The CDR3 runs to 16 residues. Deletions cut 1 base from V and 7 bases from J, with 19 bases between. Germline V gives CDR1 MDHEN, CDR2 SYDVKM. The CDR3 region is CASSLSPRGGEAGYTF. CDR3 nucleotide sequence: TGTGCCAGCAGTTTATCCCCCCGGGGGGGCGAGGCTGGCTACACCTTC.

J is TRBJ2-7 and V is TRBV5-1, with 8 bases lining up with TRBD1. CDR3 length equals 14 residues. J gave up 1 base and V 4 bases, and 4 bases lay outside the gene matches. Germline V lookup: CDR1 SGHRS, CDR2 YFSETQ. This CDR3 is CASSTGQASYEQYF. In nucleotides, the CDR3 is TGCGCCAGCAGCACGGGACAGGCTTCCTACGAGCAGTACTTC. Filled out from reference TRBV5-1 and TRBJ2-7, the complete variable domain reads KAGVTQTPRYLIKTRGQQVTLSCSPISGHRSVSWYQQTPGQGLQFLFEYFSETQRNKGNFPGRFSGRQFSNSRSEMNVSTLELGDSALYLCASSTGQASYEQYFGPGTRLTVT.

A single count supports this clone. V usage is TRBV6-5 and J usage is TRBJ2-2, with D possibly TRBD2 on 6 matching bases. The CDR3 extends over 16 amino acids. Trimming removed 2 bases from V and 1 base from J, with 11 bases in between. Germline V CDR1 and CDR2: MNHEY, SVGAGI. CDR3 coding DNA: TGTGCCAGCAGTTACAATCAGGGAGGGAACACCGGGGAGCTGTTTTTT. It encodes CASSYNQGGNTGELFF.

This chain uses TRBV4-2 with TRBJ2-2, with 7 bases identical to TRBD1. This CDR3 spans 17 amino acids. Germline V gene lookup returns CDR1 LGHNA and CDR2 YNFKEQ. The V gene end was trimmed by 2 bases and the J gene end by 8 bases; junction bases not matched to a gene: 14. CDR3: CASSQFPTGQSFGELFF. As DNA, the CDR3 is TGTGCCAGCAGCCAATTCCCCACGGGACAGAGTTTTGGGGAGCTGTTTTTT.

The rearrangement links TRBV10-3 to TRBJ2-2, with 8 bases lining up with TRBD2. Losses at the gene ends were 7 bases for V and 2 bases for J; bases not matched to a gene: 9. Looked up from germline, CDR1 is ENHRY and CDR2 is SYGVKD. The CDR3 contains 16 residues. The CDR3 bases are TGTGCCATCAAGAACAGCGGGAGCGATAACACCGGGGAGCTGTTTTTT. Residues: CAIKNSGSDNTGELFF.

This clone was recorded a few times. The CDR3, as DNA: TGTGCCAGCCAGGGTCGAAGCACAGATACGCAGTATTTT. Its translation is CASQGRSTDTQYF. This chain uses TRBV27 with TRBJ2-3; perhaps TRBD1 as D (5 bases). Per the germline V gene, CDR1 is MNHEY and CDR2 is SMNVEV (reference sequence). This CDR3 spans 13 amino acids. V lost 8 bases and J 0 bases, leaving 9 bases between the germline ends.

This clone appeared a single time. J is TRBJ1-6 and V is TRBV5-1; 9 bases map to TRBD1. Germline loops: CDR1 SGHRS, CDR2 YFSETQ. V dropped 3 bases and J dropped 6; count of bases not matched to a gene: 10. This CDR3 is 17 amino acids long. The DNA of the CDR3 is TGCGCCAGCAGCTCAACAGGGGGCCCTCCTGGTAATTCACCCCTCCACTTT. This encodes CASSSTGGPPGNSPLHF.

This chain uses TRBV4-3 with TRBJ1-2, with 7 bases that match TRBD1. Germline trimming cut 1 base from V and 0 bases from J; bases unmatched to any gene: 2. In germline, CDR1 is LGHNA, CDR2 YSLEER. The CDR3 has 15 amino acids. CDR3 loop: CASSQGGTANYGYTF. CDR3 in DNA: TGCGCCAGCAGCCAAGGTGGGACAGCTAACTATGGCTACACCTTC.

This clone was recorded a few times. The rearrangement links TRBV7-2 to TRBJ2-2, with 8 bases lining up with TRBD2. This CDR3 is 18 amino acids long. The germline CDR1 and CDR2 sequences are SGHTA and FQGNSA. V trimming: 1 base; J trimming: 9 bases; junction bases outside the gene matches: 16. The CDR3 sequence is CASSLGNVGLVWGRELFF. Written as DNA, the CDR3 is TGTGCCAGCAGCTTAGGAAACGTGGGACTAGTCTGGGGAAGGGAGCTGTTTTTT.

This chain connects TRBV27 to TRBJ2-7; D may be TRBD1 (5 bases). In germline, CDR1 is MNHEY, CDR2 SMNVEV (reference sequence). The CDR3 spans 14 residues. The V end lost 5 bases, the J end lost 7 bases, and 18 bases lay between the germline ends. The CDR3 DNA reads as TGTGCCAGCAGTCGTAGGGGCAGGGCGTGGGAGCAGTACTTC. Its translation is CASSRRGRAWEQYF.

The J gene is TRBJ2-3, the V gene TRBV6-5; 8 nucleotides align to TRBD2. The CDR3 loop spans 15 amino acids. The V segment lost 0 bases and the J segment 6 bases; nucleotides outside the gene matches: 5. The germline CDR1 and CDR2 sequences are MNHEY and SVGAGI. The CDR3 DNA reads as TGTGCCAGCAGTTACTCGGGGACTAGTCTGGATACGCAGTATTTT. Translating it yields CASSYSGTSLDTQYF.

In this sample, this clone turned up once. This rearrangement joins TRBV19 to TRBJ1-5, with 8 bases matching TRBD1. In germline, CDR1 is LNHDA, CDR2 SQIVND (reference sequence). The trim removed 9 bases at V and 5 bases at J, leaving 6 bases unmatched. The CDR3 runs to 13 residues. The CDR3 region has the DNA TGTGCCAGCGGAAACAGGGGGTATCAGCCCCAGCATTTT. It encodes CASGNRGYQPQHF.

The V gene is TRBV5-1, the J gene TRBJ2-1; TRBD1 matches 7 bases. J was trimmed by 6 bases and V by 0 bases; bases with no gene match: 3. CDR3 length equals 14 residues. Germline CDR1 is SGHRS and CDR2 is YFSETQ. CDR3 in amino acids: CASSLGAGGNEQFF. The CDR3, as DNA: TGCGCCAGCAGCTTGGGGGCAGGGGGCAATGAGCAGTTCTTC.

V and J are TRBV6-5 and TRBJ1-2; D gene unclear. This CDR3 is 14 amino acids long. The V end was cut by 7 bases, the J end by 8 bases, with 20 bases between. The germline CDR1 and CDR2 sequences are MNHEY and SVGAGI. The CDR3 here is CASNTAPERAGYTF. In DNA form, the CDR3 reads TGTGCCAGCAATACAGCTCCCGAGCGAGCAGGCTACACCTTC.

This chain uses TRBV11-1 with TRBJ2-5; 13 nucleotides align to TRBD2. J lost 4 bases, V lost 4 bases, and 12 bases had no gene match. This CDR3 contains 18 residues. CDR1 SGHAT and CDR2 FQDESV come from the germline V gene (reference sequence). The CDR3 coding sequence is TGTGCCAGCAGCTGGGTCCCACTAGCGGGAGGGCCTCGAGAGACCCAGTACTTC. It translates to CASSWVPLAGGPRETQYF.

The V gene is TRBV12-5, the J gene TRBJ2-2; perhaps TRBD1 as D (6 bases). This CDR3 has 15 amino acids. Germline lookup yields CDR1 LGHNT and CDR2 FRNRAP. V was shortened by 3 bases and J by 5 bases, with 13 bases between the two germline ends. This chain's CDR3 is CASGFWQGFTGELFF. CDR3 nucleotide sequence: TGTGCTAGTGGTTTCTGGCAGGGGTTTACCGGGGAGCTGTTTTTT.

The chain has TRBV6-5 and TRBJ1-1; 7 nucleotides match TRBD1. The CDR3 contains 15 residues. Germline CDR1 is MNHEY and CDR2 is SVGAGI. V lost 8 bases, J lost 1 base, and 10 bases stayed unmatched. CDR3 nucleotide sequence: TGTGCCAGCTTCGTTCCGCAGGGGGAGAACACTGAAGCTTTCTTT. Translated, it gives CASFVPQGENTEAFF.

CDR3 sequence (DNA): TGTGCCAGCAGCGTAGGGGTCACAGATACGCAGTATTTT. Residues: CASSVGVTDTQYF. V usage is TRBV9 and J usage is TRBJ2-3; unclear D gene. Trimming cost V 0 bases and J 2 bases, with 4 bases left between them. Germline CDR1 and CDR2: SGDLS and YYNGEE. This CDR3 has 13 residues.

The genes are TRBV27 and TRBJ1-5; the D gene is possibly TRBD1 (6 bases). This CDR3 spans 14 amino acids. V was clipped by 6 bases and J by 5 bases, with 14 bases between them. The germline gives CDR1 MNHEY, CDR2 SMNVEV (reference sequence). CDR3 coding DNA: TGTGCCAGCAGACAGGGAGAAGGCGATCAGCCCCAGCATTTT. It encodes CASRQGEGDQPQHF.

The chain links TRBV19 to TRBJ2-7, with D possibly matching TRBD2 (5 bases). This CDR3 is 15 amino acids long. CDR1 and CDR2 (germline): LNHDA, SQIVND (reference sequence). Trimming removed 4 bases from V and 1 base from J, with 14 bases in between. Here the CDR3 DNA reads TGTGCCAGTAGTAAAGGGTGGGGAGCTTCCTACGAGCAGTACTTC. Amino acids: CASSKGWGASYEQYF. The whole variable domain, filled in from reference TRBV19 and TRBJ2-7, reads DGGITQSPKYLFRKEGQNVTLSCEQNLNHDAMYWYRQDPGQGLRLIYYSQIVNDFQKGDIAEGYSVSREKKESFPLTVTSAQKNPTAFYLCASSKGWGASYEQYFGPGTRLTVT.

This sequence joins TRBV18 and TRBJ2-7; 13 positions match TRBD2. CDR3 length: 16 residues. Germline CDR1 and CDR2: KGHSH and LQKENI. Losses at the gene ends were 0 bases for V and 6 bases for J; bases not matched to a gene: 5. The CDR3 is CASSPPGLAGVAEQYF. CDR3 in DNA: TGTGCCAGCTCACCACCCGGACTAGCGGGAGTAGCCGAGCAGTACTTC.